Included here is one T cell receptor beta chain sequence, with context. What it binds is not known. Germline lookup yields CDR1 SGHRS and CDR2 YFSETQ. This CDR3 spans 14 amino acids. V gave up 3 bases and J gave up 6 bases; unmatched junction bases: 7. The data originate from a study of cytomegalovirus exposure and HLA in healthy donors. The validation cohort, a group of 120 or so subjects, included the donors and was separate from the roughly 700-subject first cohort. Produced via immunoSEQ multiplex PCR; TCRdb's table is partial and in-frame only. The repertoire holds under 250,000 clones, with 75% to 90% as singletons. Notes on the study in general: Per published reports, the classifier diagnosed cytomegalovirus status with high specificity and sensitivity. In vitro data verified three CMV-associated chains as specific for CMV antigens. The finding came from a later analysis; first-cohort TCR clusters tended to co-occur in the roughly 110 validation repertoires.

Sequencing was done on a sample of PBMCs. The chain recombines TRBV5-1 with TRBJ1-2; 8 positions agree with TRBD1. This clonotype originated in a young woman in good health and CMV-seronegative. DNA of the CDR3: TGCGCCAGCAGCTCCAGTCAGGGGGCGGATGGCTACACCTTC. The encoded protein is CASSSSQGADGYTF.